A selection of T cell receptor beta chains follows, all from one sample in a study of blood T cell repertoires in COVID-19. Method: immunoSEQ multiplex PCR; TCRdb's copy keeps in-frame clones and lacks some. The data hold hundreds of thousands of clones, with approximately 90% observed a single time. Specimen: peripheral blood. These receptors all stem from a woman aged 25 to 39 with acute or convalescent COVID-19. Each CDR3 is given with its conserved first and last residue. Fields, in order: V gene, clone size, J gene, CDR3 protein. Not all rows give a size; the values are once, few, many and, for expanded clones, a class.

v_call: TRBV19
clone_size: .
j_call: TRBJ2-4
cdr3_aa: CASSIGGAVTKNIQYF

v_call: TRBV30
clone_size: .
j_call: TRBJ1-3
cdr3_aa: CAWTQFSGNTIYF

v_call: TRBV9
clone_size: once
j_call: TRBJ1-2
cdr3_aa: CASRQSAGGYTF

v_call: TRBV7-2
clone_size: .
j_call: TRBJ2-5
cdr3_aa: CASSLSPARAGGQETQYF

v_call: TRBV18
clone_size: .
j_call: TRBJ2-7
cdr3_aa: CASSLGTAGLMYEQYF

v_call: TRBV3-1/TRBV3-2
clone_size: .
j_call: TRBJ1-2
cdr3_aa: CASSPRQGARTFYGYTF

v_call: TRBV30
clone_size: few
j_call: TRBJ1-4
cdr3_aa: CAWSPDRGGEKLFF

v_call: TRBV7-8
clone_size: .
j_call: TRBJ2-7
cdr3_aa: CASSKTSGDYEQYF

v_call: TRBV7-9
clone_size: .
j_call: TRBJ1-1
cdr3_aa: CATPGVGNTEAFF

v_call: TRBV10-3
clone_size: once
j_call: TRBJ1-5
cdr3_aa: CAISEGGTNQPQHF

v_call: TRBV6-4
clone_size: .
j_call: TRBJ2-3
cdr3_aa: CASSPLGGGRTDTQYF

v_call: TRBV19
clone_size: .
j_call: TRBJ1-1
cdr3_aa: CASRDGMNTEAFF

v_call: TRBV18
clone_size: .
j_call: TRBJ1-2
cdr3_aa: CASSTTTRNYGYTF

v_call: TRBV11-1
clone_size: .
j_call: TRBJ2-3
cdr3_aa: CASSFQRRSTDTQYF

v_call: TRBV5-1
clone_size: .
j_call: TRBJ2-3
cdr3_aa: CASSLASTDTQYF

v_call: TRBV5-1
clone_size: .
j_call: TRBJ2-5
cdr3_aa: CASSPGTGQRETQYF

v_call: TRBV12-3/TRBV12-4
clone_size: .
j_call: TRBJ2-1
cdr3_aa: CASRHGTSGRQFF

v_call: TRBV9
clone_size: .
j_call: TRBJ1-1
cdr3_aa: CASSFSGGEDTEAFF

v_call: TRBV9
clone_size: .
j_call: TRBJ1-2
cdr3_aa: CASSATGTVYGYTF

v_call: TRBV5-4
clone_size: .
j_call: TRBJ2-1
cdr3_aa: CASSPRTSIYEQFF

v_call: TRBV30
clone_size: once
j_call: TRBJ1-6
cdr3_aa: CAWARQLKEYNSPLHF

v_call: TRBV28
clone_size: .
j_call: TRBJ1-6
cdr3_aa: CASSSLQENSPLHF

v_call: TRBV7-9
clone_size: .
j_call: TRBJ2-6
cdr3_aa: CASSSDSLPGANVLTF

v_call: TRBV11-3
clone_size: .
j_call: TRBJ2-3
cdr3_aa: CASSLDRAETQYF

v_call: TRBV12-3/TRBV12-4
clone_size: .
j_call: TRBJ2-5
cdr3_aa: CASSYVEETQYF

v_call: TRBV28
clone_size: .
j_call: TRBJ1-2
cdr3_aa: CASSFSDRVSVGYTF

v_call: TRBV4-1
clone_size: .
j_call: TRBJ2-5
cdr3_aa: CASSQDMVRETQYF

v_call: TRBV30
clone_size: .
j_call: TRBJ2-1
cdr3_aa: CAWSPPLAASSYNEQFF

v_call: TRBV28
clone_size: .
j_call: TRBJ1-4
cdr3_aa: CASSPSDRGPVEVMEKLFF

v_call: TRBV2
clone_size: few
j_call: TRBJ1-1
cdr3_aa: CASSKDRGRTEAFF

v_call: TRBV5-1
clone_size: once
j_call: TRBJ2-2
cdr3_aa: CASRTAGTGIIPNTGELFF

v_call: TRBV12-3/TRBV12-4
clone_size: .
j_call: TRBJ1-6
cdr3_aa: CASSPLVAPLHF

v_call: TRBV13
clone_size: .
j_call: TRBJ2-3
cdr3_aa: CASSLVGTGASTDTQYF

v_call: TRBV6-5
clone_size: .
j_call: TRBJ2-5
cdr3_aa: CASSQGFGETQYF

v_call: TRBV29-1
clone_size: .
j_call: TRBJ2-3
cdr3_aa: CSGSLGTGIVVSTDTQYF

v_call: TRBV7-2
clone_size: few
j_call: TRBJ2-2
cdr3_aa: CASSSYTGELFF

v_call: TRBV7-8
clone_size: .
j_call: TRBJ2-3
cdr3_aa: CASSLVAGGGGGDTQYF

v_call: TRBV2
clone_size: few
j_call: TRBJ1-2
cdr3_aa: CASSDGVNYGYTF

v_call: TRBV19
clone_size: .
j_call: TRBJ2-7
cdr3_aa: CASSPTGFYEQYF

v_call: TRBV11-1
clone_size: once
j_call: TRBJ2-3
cdr3_aa: CASSYQTAVTTDTQYF

v_call: TRBV7-8
clone_size: .
j_call: TRBJ1-6
cdr3_aa: CASSLGTGNSPLHF

v_call: TRBV10-2
clone_size: .
j_call: TRBJ2-5
cdr3_aa: CASSDLQETQYF

v_call: TRBV7-6
clone_size: .
j_call: TRBJ1-5
cdr3_aa: CASSLFEDKGQPQHF

v_call: TRBV6-5
clone_size: .
j_call: TRBJ2-7
cdr3_aa: CASPSGQGAREQYF